This T cell receptor beta chain was identified during a study of T cells in narcolepsy. Study background: Donors had narcolepsy type 1 or type 2, or were healthy controls. Study-level points and caveats: Autoreactive HCRT-specific and TRIB2-specific clonotypes were marked in same-patient CSF-versus-blood CD4+ comparisons. No autoreactive T cell clone sequences appeared in some memory CD4+ repertoires. Autoreactive clonotypes reportedly recurred in blood of same and different patients, not controls.

Worth noting for this clone: The antigen is undetermined.

This table comes from immunoSEQ multiplex PCR, and its TCRdb copy is limited to in-frame clones, with some not included. The sample records around 30,000 clones, around 83% being singletons. The CDR3 length is 15 residues. With 1 base removed from V and 1 base from J, the gap between germline ends came to 10 bases. CDR1 and CDR2 from the germline V gene are GTSNPN and SVGIG (reference sequence). The chain combines TRBV30 with TRBJ2-2; D perhaps matches TRBD2 (6 bases). Sequencing used CD45RA- memory CD4+ T cells from PBMCs. This sequence was found in a human donor with narcolepsy. CDR3 nucleotide sequence: TGTGCCTGGAGTGGCGGGACCCAGAACACCGGGGAGCTGTTTTTT. This codes for CAWSGGTQNTGELFF. The whole variable domain, filled in from reference TRBV30 and TRBJ2-2, reads SQTIHQWPATLVQPVGSPLSLECTVEGTSNPNLYWYRQAAGRGLQLLFYSVGIGQISSEVPQNLSASRPQDRQFILSSKKLLLSDSGFYLCAWSGGTQNTGELFFGEGSRLTVL.